This entry concerns a single T cell receptor beta chain. This CDR3 spans 15 amino acids. Deletions cut 2 bases from V and 2 bases from J, with 13 bases between. Germline V CDR1 and CDR2: LNHDA, SQIVND (reference sequence). The data originate from a study of blood T cell repertoires in COVID-19. Measured with immunoSEQ multiplex PCR; TCRdb has only the in-frame clones, and not every one. The table lists a few hundred thousand clones, around 89% of them singletons. The chain has TRBV19 and TRBJ2-7, with a weak D call TRBD1 (5 bases). This clonotype originated in a middle-aged woman who had recovered from COVID-19. What was sequenced was PBMCs or T cells enriched from blood (not recorded which). CDR3 nucleotides: TGTGCCAGTAGTATAACGCCGGACACCGCCTACGAGCAGTACTTC. Translation gives CASSITPDTAYEQYF.